This TCR beta chain was found in a study of CD8 T cells in ankylosing spondylitis (dated by TCRdb to about 2017). Background for the entire study: The study set out to find disease-linked TCR variants by profiling T cell receptor beta repertoires in ankylosing spondylitis patients and healthy donors. In total, the full study cohort was made up of some 100 healthy donors and approximately 24 ankylosing spondylitis patients. Peripheral blood was sampled, and synovial fluid was also collected from ankylosing spondylitis patients. Overall study results and their limits: According to the report, matched synovial fluid samples from ankylosing spondylitis patients were significantly enriched for the disease-linked clones. A TCR beta motif made up of several highly homologous amino acid variants appeared to be characteristic of blood from ankylosing spondylitis patients. The disease-linked clones had a CD8+ phenotype and were found at relatively low frequencies in peripheral blood. Some TCR beta motif variants had previously been reported in synovial fluid and blood of reactive arthritis patients, which suggested common disease-initiation mechanisms.

The CDR3 runs 16 residues from the cysteine to the phenylalanine. CDR3 DNA only is kept here, 48 bases in frame from base 1. CDR1 and CDR2, per the germline V gene (reference sequence), are DFQATT and SNEGSKA. Compared with germline, V lacks 5 bases and J lacks 0 bases; bases without a gene match: 8. This clonotype was picked up a small number of times. Its antigen remains undetermined. Nothing much larger sits one base from this clone, and base qualities are not available. Synovial fluid samples were matched to blood samples from the same ankylosing spondylitis patients. Sequencing was performed on an Illumina HiSeq 2500. Quantitative 5'-RACE with molecular barcodes was used to prepare TCR beta libraries. Per the authors' processing: Disease-linked TCR variants were identified with a new computational method built on a probabilistic model of VDJ rearrangement. Clones were called with MiXCR by TCRdb after fastp trimmed the public reads at Q25, and only in-frame beta chains were retained. One record per CDR3 amino acid sequence lists the most common genes and DNA. The V and J calls, along with clone size, are taken from TCRdb and not from the paper's own processing. Within this sample are approximately 150,000 distinct CDR3 sequences, with approximately 44% of them counted one time only. 13% to 15% of the sample rests with the top ten.

The clonotype was recovered from a male donor with ankylosing spondylitis. In this chain, TRBV20-1 is recombined with TRBJ2-1; 9 of the junction bases match TRBD1. Sequencing used synovial fluid, either unsorted or a sorted T cell fraction (not recorded which). The CDR3 region has the sequence CSAGPWDRDSYNEQFF. The sequence in DNA is TGCAGTGCTGGACCCTGGGACAGGGACTCCTACAATGAGCAGTTCTTC.